This TCR beta chain came from a study of Ad26.COV2.S vaccination and SARS-CoV-2 variants (TCRdb year 2021). A note on the overall study: Vaccine-arm donors came from COV1001, a multicentre, randomized, double-blind, placebo-controlled phase I-IIa trial of Ad26.COV2.S in healthy adults. Sequencing of the TCRbeta repertoire served to evaluate the specificity and breadth of SARS-CoV-2-reactive T cell receptors following Ad26.COV2.S vaccination. Dosing of Ad26.COV2.S was intramuscular, at either 5x10^10 or 1x10^11 viral particles, delivered as one shot or as two shots spaced 56 days apart. Investigators remained blinded to trial group allocation during experiments and outcome assessment. The TCR-sequenced set comprised around 30 samples: 19 Ad26.COV2.S vaccine recipients, 5 placebo recipients and 8 SARS-CoV-2 convalescent individuals. Trial participants were randomized into five groups of five: low-dose or high-dose Ad26.COV2.S given once or twice, or placebo on both occasions. Results and caveats for the whole study, not just this receptor: Vaccine and placebo recipients had comparable non-spike TCR breadth, which fits with the vaccine containing only spike. The authors noted that total T cell responses may have been underestimated by the TCR breadth and depth analyses. Higher spike-specific TCR breadth was observed in Ad26.COV2.S recipients than in placebo recipients (P = 0.0014). Substantial breadth of spike-specific CD8+ and CD4+ T cell responses was reported after vaccination. The study was not powered for comparison of responses between vaccine doses or regimens.

As concerns this clone: It has no known antigen specificity. Per-base qualities were not stored, and no clone one base away is much larger.

The immunoSEQ Assay was used to sequence TCRbeta CDR3 regions. After extraction, genomic DNA underwent amplification by bias-controlled multiplex PCR, followed by high-throughput sequencing. The original methods were these. To quantify the absolute abundance of every unique TCRbeta CDR3 region, sequences were collapsed and filtered. Usable DNA was measured by amplifying reference genes present in all nucleated cells, and TCRbeta template counts were normalized to that usable DNA to estimate T cell fraction. Repertoire TCRs were annotated as SARS-CoV-2-specific by exact matching of V gene, CDR3 amino acid sequence and J gene to a known reactive TCR set. The reference SARS-CoV-2 TCR set came from MIRA and was filtered for enrichment in COVID-19-positive ImmuneCODE repertoires, removing public or cross-reactive TCRs. Using the MIRA antigens, annotated TCRs were further analysed by specific ORF or by position within an ORF. Breadth was defined as the number of annotated unique rearrangements divided by the total number of unique productive rearrangements, and depth was defined as the summed frequency of the annotated unique rearrangements. Two-sided Wilcoxon rank-sum tests were used to compare TCR breadth between groups. The clones in this table, taken by TCRdb from immuneACCESS, are in-frame only. Not every clone is retained; where verified, under half of the shortfall comes from an unresolved V gene, and the cause of the rest is unknown. That table furnishes V, J and clone size, whereas the DNA furnished D and trimming. Here the sample has around 380,000 clones; approximately 86% occur a single time. In total, the top ten clones hold 3% to 3.5% of the sample.

According to the study, the label for this sample's treatment or condition signals: about 20 received Ad26.COV2.S at low or high dose, single or two shots; five or six received placebo; per-sample allocation not given. Repertoires of vaccine and placebo recipients were sequenced from samples collected on day 63 after the first injection. Cohort 1b enrolled about 25 adults aged 18-55 years at a single site in Boston, USA, between 29 July and 7 August 2020. Ad26.COV2.S consisted of a replication-incompetent adenovirus type 26 vector by which a prefusion-stabilized SARS-CoV-2 spike protein from the original Wuhan strain was expressed. CDR1 and CDR2, per the germline V gene (reference sequence), are GTSNPN and SVGIG. There are 12 amino acids in the CDR3, from cysteine to phenylalanine inclusive. Only the CDR3 DNA is retained, 36 bases long and in frame from the first base. The V and J ends are trimmed by 3 bases and 9 bases, leaving 11 bases between them.

The sequence was collected from a person between 18 and 65 years old who received the Ad26.COV2.S COVID-19 vaccine or a placebo. This material consisted of peripheral blood, taken in a trial of Ad26.COV2.S vaccine versus placebo. The rearrangement joined TRBV30 to TRBJ2-2, with the D segment possibly TRBD1 or TRBD2, each aligning over 5 bases. The CDR3 in this case is CAWRQDGRELFF. The nucleotides are TGTGCCTGGAGACAGGACGGGAGGGAGCTGTTTTTT.